This entry lists 17 T cell receptor beta chains sequenced from one sample in a study. MiXCR, applied by TCRdb to the 5' RACE reads, yields one record per CDR3 protein. The sample has tens of thousands of distinct CDR3 sequences; approximately 17% are singletons. Sequencing used naive CD4+ T cells sorted from a lymph node. Subset here: naive CD4+ T cells, CD4+CD45RA+CD25-. Receptor source: a female donor with breast cancer.

J is TRBJ2-7 and V is TRBV5-1, with D perhaps matching TRBD1 or TRBD2 (5 bases each). CDR3 length equals 15 residues. V was shortened by 4 bases and J by 2 bases, with 16 bases between the two germline ends. Per the germline V gene, CDR1 is SGHRS and CDR2 is YFSETQ. The CDR3 loop is CASSPTPGPTYEQYF. CDR3 nucleotide sequence: TGCGCCAGCAGCCCCACCCCGGGGCCGACCTACGAGCAGTACTTC.

The chain uses TRBV6-1 and TRBJ1-1; no clear D. Germline CDR1 MNHNS, CDR2 SASEGT. The CDR3 contains 15 residues. The ends were cut back, 3 bases at V and 0 bases at J, with 11 bases in the middle. CDR3 in amino acids: CASSDLGRLNTEAFF. The CDR3 DNA sequence: TGTGCCAGCAGTGACCTTGGACGGCTGAACACTGAAGCTTTCTTT.

The sample holds many counts of this clonotype. The chain uses TRBV28 and TRBJ2-1; D remains unclear. V shed 5 bases and J shed 2 bases, with 13 bases lying between them. Germline V gene sequence: CDR1 MDHEN, CDR2 SYDVKM. The CDR3 consists of 15 residues. CDR3 residues: CASSRRTGPYNEQFF. The CDR3 coding sequence is TGTGCCAGCAGTAGACGGACGGGCCCCTACAATGAGCAGTTCTTC. The variable domain in full, completed from reference TRBV28 and TRBJ2-1, reads DVKVTQSSRYLVKRTGEKVFLECVQDMDHENMFWYRQDPGLGLRLIYFSYDVKMKEKGDIPEGYSVSREKKERFSLILESASTNQTSMYLCASSRRTGPYNEQFFGPGTRLTVL.

This clonotype was picked up a small number of times. V usage is TRBV5-1 and J usage is TRBJ2-3, with a weak D call TRBD1 (5 bases). V dropped 0 bases and J dropped 2 bases, with 10 bases sitting between them. The CDR3 has 15 amino acids. Germline CDR1 reads SGHRS; CDR2 reads YFSETQ. The CDR3 DNA follows: TGCGCCAGCAGCTTGGCAGGGCCCACCACAGATACGCAGTATTTT. Translation: CASSLAGPTTDTQYF.

The chain uses TRBV9 and TRBJ2-1, with TRBD2 identical over 9 bases. Germline CDR1 reads SGDLS; CDR2 reads YYNGEE. This CDR3 is built from 15 residues. After removal of 4 bases from V and 2 bases from J, the junction contained 4 bases not matched to a gene. The CDR3, as DNA: TGTGCCAGCAGCTCAGGGACTAGCACCTACAATGAGCAGTTCTTC. Translated: CASSSGTSTYNEQFF. Full variable domain (remainder filled in from reference TRBV9 and TRBJ2-1): DSGVTQTPKHLITATGQRVTLRCSPRSGDLSVYWYQQSLDQGLQFLIQYYNGEERAKGNILERFSAQQFPDLHSELNLSSLELGDSALYFCASSSGTSTYNEQFFGPGTRLTVL.

The chain carries TRBV19 and TRBJ2-3, with 7 bases that match TRBD2. V lost 6 bases, J lost 9 bases, and 15 bases stayed unmatched. The CDR3 extends over 15 amino acids. Germline values: CDR1 LNHDA, CDR2 SQIVND (reference sequence). The CDR3 region is CASSPTSTPGLTQYF. The CDR3 nucleotides read TGTGCCAGTAGCCCTACATCAACGCCGGGACTAACGCAGTATTTT. The variable domain in full, completed from reference TRBV19 and TRBJ2-3, reads DGGITQSPKYLFRKEGQNVTLSCEQNLNHDAMYWYRQDPGQGLRLIYYSQIVNDFQKGDIAEGYSVSREKKESFPLTVTSAQKNPTAFYLCASSPTSTPGLTQYFGPGTRLTVL.

This clonotype was counted at least ten times. The rearrangement uses TRBV5-5 and TRBJ1-2; D remains ambiguous. With 1 base removed from V and 4 bases from J, the gap between germline ends came to 11 bases. The CDR3 covers 14 residues. CDR1 and CDR2 (germline): SGHKS, YYEKEE (reference sequence). CDR3 residues: CASSLNREPYGYTF. The CDR3 nucleotides are TGTGCCAGCAGCTTGAATAGGGAACCCTATGGCTACACCTTC. The full variable domain, completed using reference TRBV5-5 and TRBJ1-2, is DAGVTQSPTHLIKTRGQQVTLRCSPISGHKSVSWYQQVLGQGPQFIFQYYEKEERGRGNFPDRFSARQFPNYSSELNVNALLLGDSALYLCASSLNREPYGYTFGSGTRLTVV.

This clonotype counts as medium-sized. The chain uses TRBV7-6 and TRBJ2-1; 7 positions agree with TRBD1. J lost 7 bases, V lost 1 base, and 4 bases had no gene match. The V gene's germline CDR1 is SGHVS and CDR2 FNYEAQ. The CDR3 length is 14 residues. CDR3 in DNA: TGTGCCAGCAGCTTAGTCGGGACAGTGAATGAGCAGTTCTTC. Translation: CASSLVGTVNEQFF.

This clonotype was detected only a few times. The chain employs TRBV28 and TRBJ1-2; D may be TRBD1 (6 bases). With 5 bases removed from V and 6 bases from J, the gap between germline ends came to 19 bases. This CDR3 has 15 amino acids. Germline V gives CDR1 MDHEN, CDR2 SYDVKM. CDR3 in amino acids: CASSTIWDTRDGYTF. The DNA for the CDR3 is TGTGCCAGCAGTACGATATGGGACACCAGGGATGGCTACACCTTC.

The J gene is TRBJ1-2, the V gene TRBV4-1; perhaps TRBD1 as D (5 bases). Germline V gene data show CDR1 as MGHRA and CDR2 as YSYEKL. CDR3 size: 15 residues. V shed 5 bases and J shed 3 bases, with 16 bases lying between them. CDR3 coding DNA: TGCGCCAGCAGCAATAGTCGACGGGGGGACTATGGCTACACCTTC. This encodes CASSNSRRGDYGYTF.

Points on this clonotype: One base away lies a much larger clone, so this may be a sequencing read error. This sequence joins TRBV7-6 and TRBJ2-7; a possible D gene is TRBD2 (5 bases). The CDR3 runs 13 residues. From germline, CDR1 is SGHVS and CDR2 FNYEAQ. The V end was cut by 5 bases, the J end by 9 bases, with 17 bases between. As DNA, the CDR3 is TGTGCCAGCAGCCTGACGACGAGGGCAGGGCAGTACTTC. This translates into CASSLTTRAGQYF.

The CDR3 is CASSPFENTEAFF. Here the CDR3 DNA reads TGCGCCAGCAGCCCGTTCGAGAACACTGAAGCTTTCTTT. The J gene is TRBJ1-1, the V gene TRBV5-1; D unclear. The germline V gene has CDR1 SGHRS and CDR2 YFSETQ. The CDR3 has 13 residues. The V and J ends lost 4 bases and 1 base respectively, with 8 bases between them.

The J gene is TRBJ2-5, the V gene TRBV21-1; TRBD1 was called by the table and not checked on the DNA. TRBV21-1 corresponds to a pseudogene. The CDR3 contains 16 residues. The CDR3 reads CASSTRAPSGRETQYF. CDR3 DNA: TGTGCCAGCAGCACCCGGGCGCCTTCGGGACGAGAGACCCAGTACTTC.

The chain joins TRBV7-8 to TRBJ1-1; no reliable D call. The CDR3 has 13 residues. Germline values: CDR1 SGHVS, CDR2 FQNEAQ. Trimming shortened V by 7 bases and J by 5 bases, and 14 bases separated the two germline ends. The CDR3 coding sequence is TGTGCCAGCAACCGGCCGGGTGGGACTGAAGCTTTCTTT. Translation gives CASNRPGGTEAFF.

Comments on this clonotype: A read error may explain this, as a much larger clone is one base away. The chain recombines TRBV29-1 with TRBJ2-2; 10 nucleotides agree with TRBD1. CDR1 and CDR2 from the germline V gene are SQVTM and ANQGSEA. The CDR3 is made up of 14 amino acids. CDR3 bases: TGCAGCGCCCAGGGACAGGGGAACGCCGGGGAGCTGTTTTTT. It translates to CSAQGQGNAGELFF.

In its sample, this clonotype was seen a few times. The chain uses TRBV12-3 or TRBV12-4 and TRBJ2-5, with D uncertain. The germline V and J ends were trimmed by 2 bases and 3 bases, with 4 bases remaining between them. This CDR3 contains 12 residues. The CDR3 spells CASSLKEETQYF. The CDR3 coding sequence is TGTGCCAGCAGTTTAAAAGAAGAGACCCAGTACTTC.

This clonotype was picked up a small number of times. V usage is TRBV2 and J usage is TRBJ2-1, with TRBD2 matching over 10 bases. The germline CDR1 and CDR2 sequences are SNHLY and FYNNEI. V shed 10 bases and J 2 bases; nucleotides not matched to a gene: 5. CDR3 length: 14 residues. The CDR3 DNA reads TGTGCCACTGTAACTAGCGGGGCCTACAATGAGCAGTTCTTC. This gives the protein CATVTSGAYNEQFF.